One and the same sample provided the 8 T cell receptor beta chains below, sequenced in a study of T cell responses to AZD1222 COVID-19 vaccine. The protocol was immunoSEQ multiplex PCR, while the TCRdb copy is restricted to in-frame clones and leaves out a portion. The sample shows around 130,000 clones, 75% to 95% of them seen only once. This specimen consisted of peripheral blood, obtained 28 days after the second AZD1222 dose. These receptor sequences come from an adult who received the AZD1222 COVID-19 vaccine.

V gene TRBV7-9 combines with J gene TRBJ2-7; weak D call: TRBD2 (6 bases). V lost 11 bases and J 4 bases, leaving 18 bases between the germline ends. The length of the CDR3 is 13 residues. Germline CDR1 is SEHNR and CDR2 is FQNEAQ (reference sequence). In DNA, the CDR3 is TGTGCCGGCCAAGGAGGGCCGGGATACGAGCAGTACTTC. It codes for CAGQGGPGYEQYF.

The chain carries TRBV12-3 or TRBV12-4 and TRBJ2-1, with D possibly being TRBD1 or TRBD2 (5 bases each). The CDR3 has 13 residues. The V end lost 1 base, the J end lost 6 bases, and 7 bases lay between the germline ends. As DNA, the CDR3 is TGTGCCAGCAGTTTAGGAGGGGTCAATGAGCAGTTCTTC. Translating gives CASSLGGVNEQFF.

The chain is built from TRBV11-3 and TRBJ2-5, with no clear D. Per germline, CDR1 SGHNT and CDR2 YENEEA. The CDR3 sequence is 12 residues long. The V gene lost 6 bases and the J gene lost 5 bases, with 10 bases spanning the gap. The CDR3 region has the DNA TGTGCCAGCAGGATGACAAAGGAGACCCAGTACTTC. Translating it yields CASRMTKETQYF.

The chain combines TRBV5-4 with TRBJ1-4; no reliable D call. Germline lookup yields CDR1 SGHNT and CDR2 YYREEE (reference sequence). Trimming stripped 4 bases from V and 7 bases from J, with 14 bases between. The CDR3 is 14 amino acids. CDR3 loop: CASSPTTGSEKLFF. In DNA form, the CDR3 reads TGTGCCAGCAGCCCGACAACGGGTAGTGAAAAACTGTTTTTT. The variable domain in full, with the rest retrieved from reference TRBV5-4 and TRBJ1-4, is ETGVTQSPTHLIKTRGQQVTLRCSSQSGHNTVSWYQQALGQGPQFIFQYYREEENGRGNFPPRFSGLQFPNYSSELNVNALELDDSALYLCASSPTTGSEKLFFGSGTQLSVL.

The chain links TRBV29-1 to TRBJ2-7; 10 positions match TRBD2. The CDR3 sequence is 16 residues long. Germline CDR1 SQVTM, CDR2 ANQGSEA. J was trimmed by 0 bases and V by 1 base; bases with no gene match: 6. The CDR3 is CSVEGTSGGSSYEQYF. DNA of the CDR3: TGCAGCGTTGAAGGGACTAGCGGCGGTAGCTCCTACGAGCAGTACTTC.

V gene TRBV14 combines with J gene TRBJ1-2; weak D call: TRBD1 (5 bases). The CDR3 length is 15 residues. With 4 bases removed from V and 2 bases from J, the gap between germline ends came to 14 bases. Germline V gene data show CDR1 as SGHDN and CDR2 as FVKESK. This CDR3 is CASSPRWGRNYGYTF. CDR3 nucleotides: TGTGCCAGCAGCCCAAGGTGGGGCAGAAACTATGGCTACACCTTC.

The chain is built from TRBV30 and TRBJ1-6; 7 bases fit TRBD1. J was trimmed by 14 bases and V by 2 bases; bases with no gene match: 9. From germline, CDR1 is GTSNPN and CDR2 SVGIG (reference sequence). CDR3 size: 13 residues. The CDR3, as DNA: TGTGCCTGGAGTCGTCCCAGGGGGTTAACCCTCCACTTT. Its translation: CAWSRPRGLTLHF.

The chain has TRBV5-1 and TRBJ1-1; 7 bases match TRBD1. CDR3 length: 15 amino acids. V lost 6 bases, J lost 3 bases, and 11 bases stayed unmatched. Germline loops: CDR1 SGHRS, CDR2 YFSETQ. The CDR3 DNA follows: TGCGCCAGCACCCTTCGACAGGGTGTTCACACTGAAGCTTTCTTT. As protein: CASTLRQGVHTEAFF.